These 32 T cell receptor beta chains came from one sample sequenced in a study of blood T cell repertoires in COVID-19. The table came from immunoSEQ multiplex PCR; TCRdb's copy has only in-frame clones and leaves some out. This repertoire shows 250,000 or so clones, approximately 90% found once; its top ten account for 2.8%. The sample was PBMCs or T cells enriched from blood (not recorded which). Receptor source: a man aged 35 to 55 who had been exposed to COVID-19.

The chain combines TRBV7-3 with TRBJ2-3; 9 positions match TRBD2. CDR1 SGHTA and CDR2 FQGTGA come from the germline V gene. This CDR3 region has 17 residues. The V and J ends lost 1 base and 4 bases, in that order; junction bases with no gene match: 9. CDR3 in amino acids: CASSLNPGLATADTQYF. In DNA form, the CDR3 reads TGTGCCAGCAGCTTAAACCCCGGACTAGCGACCGCAGATACGCAGTATTTT.

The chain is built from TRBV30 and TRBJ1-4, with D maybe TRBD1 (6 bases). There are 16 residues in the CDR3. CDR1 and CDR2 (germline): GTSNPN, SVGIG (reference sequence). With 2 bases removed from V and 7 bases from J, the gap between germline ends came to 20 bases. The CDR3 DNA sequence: TGTGCCTGGAGTCCTCTACAGGGAATCCCTGGTGAAAAACTGTTTTTT. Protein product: CAWSPLQGIPGEKLFF.

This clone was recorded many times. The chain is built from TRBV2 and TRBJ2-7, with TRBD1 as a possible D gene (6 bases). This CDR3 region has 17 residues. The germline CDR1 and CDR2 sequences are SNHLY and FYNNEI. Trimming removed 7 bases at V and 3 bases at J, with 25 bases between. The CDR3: CASIMFPSGQTGYEQYF. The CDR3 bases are TGTGCCAGCATCATGTTCCCTTCCGGACAGACCGGCTACGAGCAGTACTTC.

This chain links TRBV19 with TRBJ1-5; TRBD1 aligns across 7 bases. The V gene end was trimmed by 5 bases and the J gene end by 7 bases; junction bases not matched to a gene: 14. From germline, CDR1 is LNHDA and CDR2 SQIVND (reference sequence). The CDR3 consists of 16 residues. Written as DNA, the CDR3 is TGTGCCAGTAGTCGACGTGGCGAAGGGGGCAGGCAGCCCCAGCATTTT. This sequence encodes CASSRRGEGGRQPQHF.

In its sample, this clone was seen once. The CDR3 DNA follows: TGTGCCACCAGCAGAGAAAGGGGATACACCGGGGAGCTGTTTTTT. It encodes CATSRERGYTGELFF. J is TRBJ2-2 and V is TRBV15, with a tentative D call TRBD1 (5 bases). The germline CDR1 and CDR2 sequences are LNHNV and YYDKDF (reference sequence). This CDR3 region has 15 residues. Deletions cut 0 bases from V and 3 bases from J, with 8 bases between.

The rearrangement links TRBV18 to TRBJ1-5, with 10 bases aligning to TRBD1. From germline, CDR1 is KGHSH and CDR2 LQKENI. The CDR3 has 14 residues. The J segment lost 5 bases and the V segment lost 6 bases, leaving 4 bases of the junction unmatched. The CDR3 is CASSMTGGDQPQHF. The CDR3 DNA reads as TGTGCCAGCTCGATGACAGGGGGCGATCAGCCCCAGCATTTT. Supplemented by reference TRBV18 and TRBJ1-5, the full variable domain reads NAGVMQNPRHLVRRRGQEARLRCSPMKGHSHVYWYRQLPEEGLKFMVYLQKENIIDESGMPKERFSAEFPKEGPSILRIQQVVRGDSAAYFCASSMTGGDQPQHFGDGTRLSIL.

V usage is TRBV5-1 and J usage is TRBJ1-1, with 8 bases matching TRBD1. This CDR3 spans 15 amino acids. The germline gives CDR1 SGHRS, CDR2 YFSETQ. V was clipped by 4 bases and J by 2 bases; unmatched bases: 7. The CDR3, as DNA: TGCGCCAGCAGCGCAACAGGGGGATCTAACACTGAAGCTTTCTTT. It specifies CASSATGGSNTEAFF.

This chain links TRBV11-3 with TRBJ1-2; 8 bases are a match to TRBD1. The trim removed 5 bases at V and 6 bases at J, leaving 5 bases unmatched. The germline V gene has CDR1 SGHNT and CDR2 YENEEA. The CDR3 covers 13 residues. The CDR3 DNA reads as TGTGCCAGCAGCCGTGCACAGGGGGATGGCTACACCTTC. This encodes CASSRAQGDGYTF.

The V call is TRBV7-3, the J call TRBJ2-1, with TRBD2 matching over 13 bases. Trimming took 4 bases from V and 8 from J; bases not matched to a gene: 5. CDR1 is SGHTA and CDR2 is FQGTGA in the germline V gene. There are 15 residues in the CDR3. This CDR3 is CASSSGLAGEDEQFF. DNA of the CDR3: TGTGCCAGCAGCTCAGGACTAGCGGGAGAAGATGAGCAGTTCTTC.

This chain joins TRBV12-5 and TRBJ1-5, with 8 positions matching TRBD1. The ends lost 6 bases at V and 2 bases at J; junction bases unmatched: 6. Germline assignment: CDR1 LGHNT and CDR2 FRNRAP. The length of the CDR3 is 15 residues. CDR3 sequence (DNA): TGTGCTAGTGGCATACTGACAGGGGGCAATCAGCCCCAGCATTTT. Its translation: CASGILTGGNQPQHF.

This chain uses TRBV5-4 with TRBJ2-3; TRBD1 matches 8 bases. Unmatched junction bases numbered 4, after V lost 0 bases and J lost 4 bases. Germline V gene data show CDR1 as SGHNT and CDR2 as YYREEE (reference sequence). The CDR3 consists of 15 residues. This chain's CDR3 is CASSLEGQGSDTQYF. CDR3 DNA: TGTGCCAGCAGCTTGGAAGGACAGGGTTCAGATACGCAGTATTTT.

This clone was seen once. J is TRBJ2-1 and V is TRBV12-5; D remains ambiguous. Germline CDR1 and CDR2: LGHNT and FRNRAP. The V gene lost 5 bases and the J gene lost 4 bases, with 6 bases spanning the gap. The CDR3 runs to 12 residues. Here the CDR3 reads CASGGRYNEQFF. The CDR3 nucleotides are TGTGCTAGTGGTGGCCGTTACAATGAGCAGTTCTTC.

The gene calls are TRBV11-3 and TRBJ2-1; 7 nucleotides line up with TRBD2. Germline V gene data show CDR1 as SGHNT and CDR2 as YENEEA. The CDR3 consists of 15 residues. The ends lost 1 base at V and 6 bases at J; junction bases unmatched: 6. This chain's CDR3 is CASSLVAGDGNEQFF. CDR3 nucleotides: TGTGCCAGCAGCTTAGTCGCGGGAGATGGCAATGAGCAGTTCTTC.

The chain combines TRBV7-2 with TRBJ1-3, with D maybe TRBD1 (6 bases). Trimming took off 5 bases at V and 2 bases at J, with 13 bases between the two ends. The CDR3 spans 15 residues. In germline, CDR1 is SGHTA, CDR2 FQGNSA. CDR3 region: CASSAQTGTGNTIYF. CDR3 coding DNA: TGTGCCAGCAGCGCCCAAACAGGGACTGGAAACACCATATATTTT.

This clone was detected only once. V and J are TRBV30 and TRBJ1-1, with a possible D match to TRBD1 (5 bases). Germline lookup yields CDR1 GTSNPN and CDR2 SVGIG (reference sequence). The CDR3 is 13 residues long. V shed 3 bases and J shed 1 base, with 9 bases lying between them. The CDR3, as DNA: TGTGCCTGGAGACAGGACCCGAACACTGAAGCTTTCTTT. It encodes CAWRQDPNTEAFF.

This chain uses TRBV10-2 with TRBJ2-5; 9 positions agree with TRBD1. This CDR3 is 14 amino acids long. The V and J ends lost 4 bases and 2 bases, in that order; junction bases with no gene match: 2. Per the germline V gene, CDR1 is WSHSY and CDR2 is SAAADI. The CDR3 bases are TGCGCCAGCAGTGGGACAGGGGTTCAAGAGACCCAGTACTTC. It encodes CASSGTGVQETQYF.

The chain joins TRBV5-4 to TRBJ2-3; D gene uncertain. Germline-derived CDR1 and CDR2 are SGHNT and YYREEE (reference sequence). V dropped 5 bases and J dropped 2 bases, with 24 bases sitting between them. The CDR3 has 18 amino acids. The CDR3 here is CASSPLSITLRNTDTQYF. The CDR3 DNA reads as TGTGCCAGCAGTCCACTATCCATCACACTAAGAAACACAGATACGCAGTATTTT.

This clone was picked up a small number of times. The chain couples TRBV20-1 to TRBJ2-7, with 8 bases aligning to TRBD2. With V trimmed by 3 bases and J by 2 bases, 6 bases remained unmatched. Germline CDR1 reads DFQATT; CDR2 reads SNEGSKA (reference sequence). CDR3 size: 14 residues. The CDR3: CSASPPGGPYEQYF. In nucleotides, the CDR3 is TGCAGTGCTAGTCCCCCGGGAGGGCCCTACGAGCAGTACTTC.

CDR3 amino acids: CASSLFVASGRAFGGELFF. The CDR3 DNA reads as TGCGCCAGCAGCTTGTTTGTCGCTAGCGGGAGGGCCTTTGGCGGGGAGCTGTTTTTT. The chain employs TRBV5-1 and TRBJ2-2; 12 nucleotides agree with TRBD2. The CDR3 totals 19 residues. Germline V CDR1 and CDR2: SGHRS, YFSETQ. J gave up 7 bases and V 1 base, and 14 bases lay outside the gene matches.

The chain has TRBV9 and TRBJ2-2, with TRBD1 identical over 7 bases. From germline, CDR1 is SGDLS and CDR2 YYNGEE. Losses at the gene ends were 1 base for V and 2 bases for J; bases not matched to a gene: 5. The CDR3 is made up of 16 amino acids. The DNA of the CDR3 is TGTGCCAGCAGCGTACAAACAGGGGCCAACACCGGGGAGCTGTTTTTT. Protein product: CASSVQTGANTGELFF.

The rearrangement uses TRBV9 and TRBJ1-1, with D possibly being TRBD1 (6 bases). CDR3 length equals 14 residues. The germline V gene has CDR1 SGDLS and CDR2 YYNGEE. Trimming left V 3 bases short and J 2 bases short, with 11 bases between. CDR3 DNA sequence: TGTGCCAGCAGCGCTTTACAGGGAAACACTGAAGCTTTCTTT. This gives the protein CASSALQGNTEAFF.

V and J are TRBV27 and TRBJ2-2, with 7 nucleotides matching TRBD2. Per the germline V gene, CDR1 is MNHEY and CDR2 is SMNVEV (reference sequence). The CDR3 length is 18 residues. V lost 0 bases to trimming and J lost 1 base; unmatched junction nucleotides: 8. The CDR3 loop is CASSLSWFTGGNTGELFF. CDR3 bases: TGTGCCAGCAGTTTATCGTGGTTCACGGGAGGGAACACCGGGGAGCTGTTTTTT.

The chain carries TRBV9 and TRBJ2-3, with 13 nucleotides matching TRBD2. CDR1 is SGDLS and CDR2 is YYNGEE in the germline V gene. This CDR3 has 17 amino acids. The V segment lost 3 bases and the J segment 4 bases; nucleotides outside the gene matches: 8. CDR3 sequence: CASSGRGLAGPSDTQYF. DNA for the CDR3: TGTGCCAGCAGCGGTAGGGGACTAGCGGGGCCCTCAGATACGCAGTATTTT. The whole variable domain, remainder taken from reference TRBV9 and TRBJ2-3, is DSGVTQTPKHLITATGQRVTLRCSPRSGDLSVYWYQQSLDQGLQFLIQYYNGEERAKGNILERFSAQQFPDLHSELNLSSLELGDSALYFCASSGRGLAGPSDTQYFGPGTRLTVL.

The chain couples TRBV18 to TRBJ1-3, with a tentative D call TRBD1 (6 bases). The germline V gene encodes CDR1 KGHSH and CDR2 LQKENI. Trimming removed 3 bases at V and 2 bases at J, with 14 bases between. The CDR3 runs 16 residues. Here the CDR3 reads CASSPNGQPTGNTIYF. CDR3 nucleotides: TGTGCCAGCTCACCGAACGGACAGCCGACTGGAAACACCATATATTTT.

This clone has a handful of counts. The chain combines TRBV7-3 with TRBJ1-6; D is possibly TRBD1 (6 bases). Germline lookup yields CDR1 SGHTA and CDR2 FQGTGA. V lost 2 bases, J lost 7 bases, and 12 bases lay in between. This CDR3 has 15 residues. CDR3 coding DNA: TGTGCCAGCAGCTTATACCAGGGGAAAAATTCACCCCTCCACTTT. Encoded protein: CASSLYQGKNSPLHF.

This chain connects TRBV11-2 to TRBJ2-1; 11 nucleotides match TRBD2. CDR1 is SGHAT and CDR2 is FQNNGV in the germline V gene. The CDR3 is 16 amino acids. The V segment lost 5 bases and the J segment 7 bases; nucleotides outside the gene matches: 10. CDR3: CASSLRLAGSGNEQFF. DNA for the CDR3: TGTGCCAGCAGCCTCCGACTAGCGGGGAGTGGGAATGAGCAGTTCTTC.

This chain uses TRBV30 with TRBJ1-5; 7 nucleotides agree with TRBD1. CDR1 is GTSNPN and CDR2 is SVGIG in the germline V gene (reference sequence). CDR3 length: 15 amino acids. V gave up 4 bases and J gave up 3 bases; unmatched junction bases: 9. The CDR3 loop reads CAWNRQGPVNQPQHF. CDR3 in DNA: TGTGCCTGGAATCGACAGGGCCCGGTCAATCAGCCCCAGCATTTT.

The CDR3 protein is CASSAPIMTSLVEQFF. In DNA, the CDR3 is TGTGCCAGCAGTGCCCCAATAATGACTAGCTTAGTTGAGCAGTTCTTC. V usage is TRBV6-1 and J usage is TRBJ2-1, with 7 bases identical to TRBD2. Germline lookup yields CDR1 MNHNS and CDR2 SASEGT. V dropped 4 bases and J dropped 9; count of bases not matched to a gene: 15. The CDR3 sequence is 16 residues long.

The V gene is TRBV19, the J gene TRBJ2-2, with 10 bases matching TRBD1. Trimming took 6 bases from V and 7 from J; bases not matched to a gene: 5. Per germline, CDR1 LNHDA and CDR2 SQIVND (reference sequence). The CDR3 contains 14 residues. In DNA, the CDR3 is TGTGCCAGTAGACCGGGACAGGGGTACGGGGAGCTGTTTTTT. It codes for CASRPGQGYGELFF.

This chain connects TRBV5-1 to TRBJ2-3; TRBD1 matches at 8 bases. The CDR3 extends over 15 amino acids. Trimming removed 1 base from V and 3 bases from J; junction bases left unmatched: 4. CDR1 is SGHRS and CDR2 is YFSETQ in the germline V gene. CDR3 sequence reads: CASSLSTGGTDTQYF. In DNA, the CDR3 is TGCGCCAGCAGCTTGTCAACAGGGGGTACAGATACGCAGTATTTT.

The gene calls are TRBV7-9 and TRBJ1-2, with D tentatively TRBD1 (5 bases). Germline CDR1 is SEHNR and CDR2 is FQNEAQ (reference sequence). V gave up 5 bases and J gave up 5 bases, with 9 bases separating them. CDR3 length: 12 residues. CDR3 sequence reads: CASSETEYGYTF. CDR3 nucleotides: TGTGCCAGCAGCGAGACAGAATATGGCTACACCTTC.

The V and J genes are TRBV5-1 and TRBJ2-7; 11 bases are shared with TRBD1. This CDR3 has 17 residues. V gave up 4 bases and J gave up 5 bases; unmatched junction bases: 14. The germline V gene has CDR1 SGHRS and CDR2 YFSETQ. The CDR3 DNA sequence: TGCGCCAGCAGCAAGAGGAGGACAGGGGGCGCGAACGACGAGCAGTACTTC. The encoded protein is CASSKRRTGGANDEQYF.